This is a list of T cell receptor beta chains from one sample in a study of cytomegalovirus exposure and HLA in healthy donors. The repertoire was sequenced with immunoSEQ multiplex PCR; TCRdb's copy has only in-frame clones and lacks some. The sample shows approximately 170,000 clones, over 65% of them seen only once. Sequenced material: PBMCs. These receptors all stem from a woman aged 35 to 49 in good health and CMV-seropositive. Both conserved end residues are part of each CDR3. The D gene is left open where the match is weak. Clone size, where shown, is once, few, many, or a class for clones that have expanded.

>-|TRBJ1-1|TRBV5-1|few
CASSLDPGSEAFF
TGCGCCAGCAGCTTGGACCCGGGTTCTGAAGCTTTCTTT
>-|TRBJ1-5|TRBV28|-
CASTRRLDNQPQHF
TGTGCCAGCACCCGGCGCCTAGATAATCAGCCCCAGCATTTT
>TRBD2|TRBJ2-5|TRBV5-3|-
CAKLPGLAVRQYQETQYF
TGTGCCAAACTTCCGGGACTAGCGGTTCGTCAGTACCAAGAGACCCAGTACTTC
>TRBD2|TRBJ2-5|TRBV5-1|-
CASGTSGGLQETQYF
TGCGCCAGCGGAACTAGCGGGGGCCTCCAAGAGACCCAGTACTTC
>TRBD2|TRBJ2-4|TRBV19|few
CASSIQAGVPKNIQYF
TGTGCCAGTAGTATCCAAGCGGGGGTGCCCAAAAACATTCAGTACTTC
>-|TRBJ2-1|TRBV5-1|-
CASSAGQTYNEQFF
TGCGCCAGCAGCGCGGGACAGACATACAATGAGCAGTTCTTC
>-|TRBJ1-5|TRBV18|-
CASSPGRESNQPQHF
TGTGCCAGCTCACCAGGGAGGGAAAGCAATCAGCCCCAGCATTTT
>-|TRBJ1-5|TRBV28|-
CASSLTGFQPQHF
TGTGCCAGCAGTTTAACAGGGTTTCAGCCCCAGCATTTT
>-|TRBJ1-2|TRBV5-6|-
CASSLVRGSYGYTF
TGTGCCAGCAGCTTGGTCAGGGGATCCTATGGCTACACCTTC
>TRBD1|TRBJ1-5|TRBV27|few
CASSPSTGGNGNQPQHF
TGTGCCAGCAGTCCTTCCACAGGGGGCAATGGCAATCAGCCCCAGCATTTT
>TRBD1|TRBJ1-3|TRBV7-2|few
CASSPQGAGDTIYF
TGTGCCAGCAGCCCGCAGGGGGCGGGGGACACCATATATTTT
>-|TRBJ2-7|TRBV11-2|-
CASSPAGSYEQYF
TGTGCCAGCAGCCCAGCGGGCTCCTACGAGCAGTACTTC
>TRBD1|TRBJ2-2|TRBV4-2|-
CASSPPDRGQTGELFF
TGTGCCAGCAGCCCCCCTGACAGGGGTCAGACCGGGGAGCTGTTTTTT
>-|TRBJ1-5|TRBV28|-
CASSLFVHTQHF
TGTGCCAGCAGTTTATTCGTCCACACCCAGCATTTT
>-|TRBJ1-1|TRBV4-1|-
CASSQSAGLKAFF
TGCGCCAGCAGCCAATCCGCAGGGTTGAAAGCTTTCTTT
>-|TRBJ1-1|TRBV6-5|few
CASSYSGRANTEAFF
TGTGCCAGCAGTTACTCGGGCAGGGCGAACACTGAAGCTTTCTTT
>-|TRBJ2-2|TRBV7-3|-
CASSLTRSGELFF
TGTGCCAGCAGCTTGACACGTAGCGGGGAGCTGTTTTTT
>TRBD2|TRBJ2-7|TRBV7-2|once
CASSFSGPYEQYF
TGTGCCAGCAGCTTTAGCGGGCCTTACGAGCAGTACTTC
>-|TRBJ1-3|TRBV5-1|few
CASSWSGGSGNTIYF
TGCGCCAGCAGTTGGAGCGGGGGCTCTGGAAACACCATATATTTT
>TRBD1|TRBJ2-1|TRBV19|-
CASSISRTGTNIDEQFF
TGTGCCAGTAGTATATCCCGGACAGGGACCAATATCGATGAGCAGTTCTTC
>-|TRBJ2-3|TRBV9|-
CASSVATGSTDTQYF
TGTGCCAGCAGCGTAGCTACGGGTAGCACAGATACGCAGTATTTT
>TRBD1|TRBJ1-5|TRBV9|-
CASSVGDSVNQPQHF
TGTGCCAGCAGCGTAGGGGACAGTGTCAATCAGCCCCAGCATTTT
>-|TRBJ1-4|TRBV25-1|once
CASCGGSGNEKLFF
TGTGCCTCCTGTGGGGGGTCGGGTAATGAAAAACTGTTTTTT
>TRBD1|TRBJ2-7|TRBV15|-
CATSRGQGGYEQYF
TGTGCCACCAGCAGAGGACAGGGGGGATACGAGCAGTACTTC
>TRBD1|TRBJ1-1|TRBV7-9|once
CASSPRQGTNTEAFF
TGTGCCAGCAGCCCACGACAGGGGACGAACACTGAAGCTTTCTTT
>-|TRBJ1-1|TRBV6-6|-
CASSYPLLPAFF
TGTGCCAGCAGTTACCCCCTATTACCAGCTTTCTTT
>-|TRBJ1-2|TRBV4-3|-
CASSQDRAKYGYTF
TGCGCCAGCAGCCAAGACAGGGCCAAGTATGGCTACACCTTC
>TRBD1|TRBJ1-2|TRBV29-1|once
CSGTDRRYGYTF
TGCAGCGGGACGGACAGGCGCTATGGCTACACCTTC
>-|TRBJ2-7|TRBV9|-
CASSVVVREQYF
TGTGCCAGCAGCGTAGTGGTCCGGGAGCAGTACTTC
>TRBD2|TRBJ2-3|TRBV28|-
CASSLFHSAGGDTQYF
TGTGCCAGCAGCCTGTTTCACTCAGCGGGAGGCGATACGCAGTATTTT
>-|TRBJ1-5|TRBV27|-
CASSSAGNNQPQHF
TGTGCCAGCAGTTCGGCAGGAAACAATCAGCCCCAGCATTTT
>-|TRBJ2-2|TRBV4-2|-
CASSPTLAGNTGELFF
TGTGCCAGCAGCCCAACCCTCGCAGGAAACACCGGGGAGCTGTTTTTT
>-|TRBJ2-3|TRBV27|-
CASSLLDRTDTQYF
TGTGCCAGCAGTCTTTTGGACAGAACAGATACGCAGTATTTT
>-|TRBJ1-4|TRBV10-3|-
CAISERWGANEKLFF
TGTGCCATCAGTGAACGATGGGGCGCCAATGAAAAACTGTTTTTT
>-|TRBJ2-3|TRBV7-9|-
CASIRTDTQYF
TGTGCCAGTATCCGCACAGATACGCAGTATTTT
>-|TRBJ2-1|TRBV9|-
CASSVVGSGAEQFF
TGTGCCAGCAGCGTAGTGGGGAGCGGTGCTGAGCAGTTCTTC
>-|TRBJ2-7|TRBV4-1|-
CASSQDGSYEQYF
TGCGCCAGCAGCCAAGATGGTTCCTACGAGCAGTACTTC
>-|TRBJ2-7|TRBV2|-
CASSEGIADYSYEQYF
TGTGCCAGCAGTGAGGGGATAGCGGACTACTCCTACGAGCAGTACTTC
>-|TRBJ2-3|TRBV10-2|once
CASSDSSTDTQYF
TGCGCCAGCAGTGACTCTAGCACAGATACGCAGTATTTT
>-|TRBJ1-2|TRBV2|-
CASSEEGTFYGYPF
TGTGCCAGCAGTGAGGAGGGGACTTTCTATGGCTACCCCTTC